These 8 T cell receptor beta chains originate from one sample sequenced in a study of brain T cells in children with intractable seizures (dated by TCRdb to about 2021). The time point label here, explained by the study, means: blood from clinic visit 5 months post-surgery; TSC patient then seizure free. Library prep was done by the immunoSEQ multiplex PCR assay. TCRdb retrieved this table from immuneACCESS and kept in-frame rearrangements only. Not all clones are present; in checked studies, unresolved V genes account for under half, and no reason is known for the remainder. This sample comprises 300,000 to 400,000 clones, over 90% of them detected only once. The top ten clonotypes cover roughly 5.8% of the sample. Sequenced here: peripheral blood, sampled 4 to 5 months after surgery. The origin of the receptors is a boy under three years old with tuberous sclerosis and intractable seizures.

This clone was counted once. This sequence joins TRBV20-1 and TRBJ2-3; D is ambiguous. Germline lookup yields CDR1 DFQATT and CDR2 SNEGSKA (reference sequence). Deletions cut 3 bases from V and 2 bases from J, with 18 bases between. The CDR3 is 16 amino acids. The CDR3 region has the DNA TGCAGTGCTAGTGTCCAGTATGAGTTGCTCACAGATACGCAGTATTTT. Protein sequence: CSASVQYELLTDTQYF.

This sequence joins TRBV25-1 and TRBJ2-1; D perhaps matches TRBD1 (5 bases). Germline CDR1 MGHDK, CDR2 SYGVNS. The CDR3 contains 16 residues. The ends were cut back, 3 bases at V and 6 bases at J, with 18 bases in the middle. CDR3 in amino acids: CASSDTTGRTLNEQFF. Here the CDR3 DNA reads TGTGCCAGCAGTGATACTACAGGCCGCACCCTCAATGAGCAGTTCTTC.

The chain is built from TRBV12-3 or TRBV12-4 and TRBJ1-2, with D uncertain. Trimming took off 3 bases at V and 9 bases at J, with 11 bases between the two ends. The CDR3 sequence is 12 residues long. The CDR3 sequence: CASSFRAASYTF. In nucleotides, the CDR3 is TGTGCCAGCAGTTTTAGGGCAGCAAGCTACACCTTC.

Only a few counts were recorded for this clone. The gene calls are TRBV7-9 and TRBJ1-6; D unresolved. This CDR3 region has 14 residues. V was cut by 3 bases and J by 7 bases, with 10 bases left in between. CDR1 is SEHNR and CDR2 is FQNEAQ in the germline V gene (reference sequence). The CDR3 sequence: CASSLDGMNSPLHF. DNA of the CDR3: TGTGCCAGCAGCTTGGACGGCATGAATTCACCCCTCCACTTT.

The chain couples TRBV11-2 to TRBJ1-1, with 8 bases identical to TRBD1. This CDR3 region has 15 residues. Germline V gene sequence: CDR1 SGHAT, CDR2 FQNNGV. V trimming: 5 bases; J trimming: 4 bases; junction bases outside the gene matches: 9. CDR3 region: CASSNHRGESTEAFF. For the CDR3, the DNA is TGTGCCAGCAGCAATCACAGGGGGGAGAGCACTGAAGCTTTCTTT.

V gene TRBV12-3 or TRBV12-4 combines with J gene TRBJ2-5; 9 bases align to TRBD2. Unmatched junction bases numbered 3, after V lost 6 bases and J lost 7 bases. This CDR3 is 12 amino acids long. CDR3 region: CASRRGGWTQYF. The CDR3 DNA sequence: TGTGCCAGCAGGCGGGGGGGGTGGACCCAGTACTTC.

This clone was found once. The CDR3 loop reads CASLPSGNQETQYF. In DNA, the CDR3 is TGTGCCAGCCTCCCTAGCGGGAACCAAGAGACCCAGTACTTC. The rearrangement joins TRBV6-5 to TRBJ2-5; 9 nucleotides align to TRBD2. Germline trimming cut 8 bases from V and 0 bases from J; bases unmatched to any gene: 4. This CDR3 comprises 14 residues. CDR1 and CDR2 from the germline V gene are MNHEY and SVGAGI.

The chain is built from TRBV3-1 (or the pseudogene TRBV3-2) and TRBJ1-3, with 7 nucleotides matching TRBD1. The ends lost 0 bases at V and 4 bases at J; junction bases unmatched: 12. The CDR3 extends over 18 amino acids. The germline CDR1 and CDR2 sequences are LGHDT and YNNKEL (reference sequence). CDR3 bases: TGTGCCAGCAGCCAAGATATCGCCCCCAGGACAGGCGGAAACACCATATATTTT. Translated, it gives CASSQDIAPRTGGNTIYF.